This TCR beta chain emerged from a study of beta chain features in type 1 diabetes. Sampling consisted of one heparinised blood draw per donor, averaging about 116 mL. The germline V gene encodes CDR1 SGHAT and CDR2 FQDESV (reference sequence). This CDR3 is 16 amino acids long. Trimming took 6 bases from V and 5 from J, leaving 19 bases between them. cDNA synthesis used the whole RNA isolate, giving expressed TCRB sequences. Profiled with immunoSEQ multiplex PCR; TCRdb holds only in-frame clones, not every one. The sample holds hundreds of thousands of clones, roughly 16% seen once. The TCR was taken from a man between 18 and 29 years old in good health. The rearrangement uses TRBV11-1 and TRBJ2-2; TRBD2 is a possible D gene (6 bases). The sample comprised naive CD4+ T cells from blood. DNA for the CDR3: TGTGCCAGCAGTTCCGGACGGCGGGGTAGGACCGGGGAGCTGTTTTTT. Translated, it gives CASSSGRRGRTGELFF.